A single sample is the source of the 21 T cell receptor beta chains below, sequenced in a study of identical twins. In TCRdb, the 5' RACE reads were re-called with MiXCR into one record per CDR3 protein. There are approximately 220,000 distinct CDR3 sequences in the sample; around 8.1% occur only once, and less than 2% lies in the top ten. These data were also reused for a study on yellow fever vaccine responses in identical twins.

Input material: memory (CD45RO+) T cells sorted from blood. The receptors stem from a woman aged 18-29 years in good health.

The rearrangement joins TRBV28 to TRBJ2-1; no clear D. Germline CDR1 is MDHEN and CDR2 is SYDVKM. V was cut by 5 bases and J by 0 bases, with 14 bases left in between. This CDR3 is 16 amino acids long. CDR3 nucleotide sequence: TGTGCCAGCAGTACCCTCGGTCCTCTCTCCTACAATGAGCAGTTCTTC. Translating it yields CASSTLGPLSYNEQFF.

The table lists this clonotype with many counts. The genes are TRBV20-1 and TRBJ1-6, with D unclear. Germline V gene data show CDR1 as DFQATT and CDR2 as SNEGSKA (reference sequence). This CDR3 region has 16 residues. V was cut by 4 bases and J by 7 bases, with 20 bases left in between. The CDR3 is CSANPVLGEYNSPLHF. CDR3 in DNA: TGCAGTGCTAACCCCGTTCTGGGAGAATACAATTCACCCCTCCACTTT.

This clonotype was found a few times. J is TRBJ1-5 and V is TRBV5-1, with 9 bases aligning to TRBD1. CDR3 length: 16 residues. The germline V gene has CDR1 SGHRS and CDR2 YFSETQ. Trimming took 4 bases from V and 3 from J; bases not matched to a gene: 8. The CDR3 is CASSPGTGTFNQPQHF. The CDR3 DNA sequence: TGCGCCAGCAGCCCCGGGACAGGGACCTTCAATCAGCCCCAGCATTTT.

This clonotype was observed at least ten times. This rearrangement joins TRBV5-1 to TRBJ2-7; 7 nucleotides line up with TRBD2. The CDR3 is 11 amino acids. Germline V gene data show CDR1 as SGHRS and CDR2 as YFSETQ. The V gene end was trimmed by 5 bases and the J gene end by 4 bases; junction bases not matched to a gene: 0. The CDR3 reads CASRREYEQYF. The CDR3 nucleotides are TGCGCCAGCAGGCGGGAGTACGAGCAGTACTTC.

V gene TRBV3-1 combines with J gene TRBJ2-5; D is unclear. Trimming removed 3 bases at V and 3 bases at J, with 5 bases between. The CDR3 loop spans 12 amino acids. Germline CDR1 and CDR2: LGHDT and YNNKEL (reference sequence). The CDR3 sequence is CASSQVKETQYF. The CDR3 DNA reads TGTGCCAGCAGCCAGGTGAAAGAGACCCAGTACTTC.

The chain combines TRBV7-8 with TRBJ2-3, with D uncertain. The CDR3 consists of 13 residues. Germline V gene lookup returns CDR1 SGHVS and CDR2 FQNEAQ. The V end was cut by 2 bases, the J end by 7 bases, with 10 bases between. CDR3 nucleotides: TGTGCCAGCAGCTTATCTTTGGATTATACGCAGTATTTT. Translated, it gives CASSLSLDYTQYF.

This clonotype occurred many times. The chain combines TRBV5-1 with TRBJ1-2; TRBD1 is a possible D gene (5 bases). The CDR3 extends over 13 amino acids. The germline V gene encodes CDR1 SGHRS and CDR2 YFSETQ. The ends were cut back, 6 bases at V and 4 bases at J, with 13 bases in the middle. The CDR3 loop is CASMGDGTYGYTF. In DNA, the CDR3 is TGCGCCAGCATGGGGGACGGCACCTATGGCTACACCTTC.

This clonotype came up many times. V usage is TRBV20-1 and J usage is TRBJ2-3; the D is unclear. This CDR3 spans 12 amino acids. V lost 6 bases to trimming and J lost 2 bases, with 9 bases between them. From germline, CDR1 is DFQATT and CDR2 SNEGSKA (reference sequence). The CDR3 spells CSAPGTTDTQYF. DNA for the CDR3: TGCAGTGCCCCTGGCACCACAGATACGCAGTATTTT.

The chain has TRBV6-1 and TRBJ2-3, with a weak D call TRBD2 (6 bases). The CDR3 consists of 15 residues. With 9 bases removed from V and 7 bases from J, the gap between germline ends came to 23 bases. Germline loops: CDR1 MNHNS, CDR2 SASEGT. The CDR3 coding sequence is TGTGCCAGTAGGGGCGGGCGGGATACCACGAATACGCAGTATTTT. This gives the protein CASRGGRDTTNTQYF.

This clonotype was counted a few times. V gene TRBV14 combines with J gene TRBJ2-1; D perhaps matches TRBD2 (5 bases). Germline V gene sequence: CDR1 SGHDN, CDR2 FVKESK. The V and J ends lost 1 base and 3 bases respectively, with 16 bases between them. This CDR3 contains 17 residues. CDR3 DNA: TGTGCCAGCAGCCAAGTTCGTCGCCTCACTAGCTACAATGAGCAGTTCTTC. Its translation: CASSQVRRLTSYNEQFF.

This clonotype was recorded at least ten times. The V gene is TRBV3-1, the J gene TRBJ2-3; D is unclear. Germline V lookup: CDR1 LGHDT, CDR2 YNNKEL (reference sequence). The CDR3 runs to 15 residues. The ends were cut back, 0 bases at V and 5 bases at J, with 12 bases in the middle. The CDR3 spells CASSQDPLKIDTQYF. The CDR3 DNA sequence: TGTGCCAGCAGCCAAGATCCCCTGAAAATAGATACGCAGTATTTT.

This clonotype was picked up many times. The chain joins TRBV28 to TRBJ2-1; D is undetermined. Germline V gives CDR1 MDHEN, CDR2 SYDVKM. The CDR3 has 13 residues. V was shortened by 8 bases and J by 1 base, with 9 bases between the two germline ends. The CDR3 is CASGWMSYNEQFF. CDR3 DNA sequence: TGTGCCAGCGGATGGATGTCCTACAATGAGCAGTTCTTC.

This clonotype was seen more than once but under ten times. V gene TRBV7-2 combines with J gene TRBJ1-5, with TRBD1 matching over 7 bases. The germline V gene has CDR1 SGHTA and CDR2 FQGNSA. The CDR3 is 15 residues long. V lost 3 bases and J lost 4; bases outside the gene matches: 6. CDR3 coding DNA: TGTGCCAGCAGCTTTTCAGGGGGAGCTAATCAGCCCCAGCATTTT. Protein: CASSFSGGANQPQHF.

Only a few counts were recorded for this clonotype. The chain links TRBV2 to TRBJ2-7, with a weak D call TRBD2 (6 bases). The germline V gene encodes CDR1 SNHLY and CDR2 FYNNEI. The V and J ends lost 0 bases and 0 bases respectively, with 9 bases between them. This CDR3 has 15 amino acids. The DNA of the CDR3 is TGTGCCAGCAGTGAAGCTGGGCGGGGCTCCTACGAGCAGTACTTC. Amino acids: CASSEAGRGSYEQYF.

This clonotype was detected ten times or more. This sequence joins TRBV6-1 and TRBJ1-5, with a tentative D call TRBD1 (6 bases). V was cut by 0 bases and J by 5 bases, with 11 bases left in between. Germline values: CDR1 MNHNS, CDR2 SASEGT. This CDR3 comprises 15 residues. The CDR3 bases are TGTGCCAGCAGTGAAGCTCAGGGGTCGTATCAGCCCCAGCATTTT. Translating it yields CASSEAQGSYQPQHF.

The J gene is TRBJ2-5, the V gene TRBV7-2; no clear D. The length of the CDR3 is 14 residues. The V and J ends lost 5 bases and 4 bases respectively, with 14 bases between them. CDR1 is SGHTA, CDR2 FQGNSA, per germline. The CDR3 coding sequence is TGTGCCAGCAGCCGAACATCGGCCCCAGAGACCCAGTACTTC. Protein product: CASSRTSAPETQYF.

This clonotype was recorded many times. The chain uses TRBV20-1 and TRBJ1-5, with TRBD1 matching over 7 bases. The CDR3 runs to 13 residues. V was clipped by 6 bases and J by 7 bases; unmatched bases: 9. CDR1 is DFQATT and CDR2 is SNEGSKA in the germline V gene (reference sequence). CDR3 amino acids: CSALTQGGQPQHF. Written as DNA, the CDR3 is TGCAGTGCCCTAACCCAGGGGGGCCAGCCCCAGCATTTT.

At least ten counts were recorded for this clonotype. J is TRBJ2-7 and V is TRBV7-6; 7 positions match TRBD1. J lost 3 bases, V lost 5 bases, and 7 bases had no gene match. Germline CDR1 and CDR2: SGHVS and FNYEAQ. The length of the CDR3 is 14 residues. CDR3 DNA: TGTGCCAGCAGCACCCACGGGACAGACTACGAGCAGTACTTC. This codes for CASSTHGTDYEQYF.

The chain uses TRBV28 and TRBJ2-7; D unresolved. The CDR3 is 14 residues long. Trimming stripped 1 base from V and 2 bases from J, with 9 bases between. Germline V lookup: CDR1 MDHEN, CDR2 SYDVKM. The CDR3 sequence is CASSLLAPPYEQYF. CDR3 nucleotide sequence: TGTGCCAGCAGTTTATTAGCCCCCCCCTACGAGCAGTACTTC.

This rearrangement joins TRBV29-1 to TRBJ2-3; TRBD2 matches at 7 bases. J was trimmed by 0 bases and V by 3 bases; bases with no gene match: 9. This CDR3 has 16 amino acids. Germline V gene data show CDR1 as SQVTM and CDR2 as ANQGSEA. CDR3 in amino acids: CSVDGLSGDSTDTQYF. CDR3 bases: TGCAGCGTTGACGGACTAAGCGGGGATAGCACAGATACGCAGTATTTT.

This clonotype was seen repeatedly, ten times or more. The chain carries TRBV7-2 and TRBJ1-2, with D perhaps matching TRBD1 (5 bases). Germline loops: CDR1 SGHTA, CDR2 FQGNSA. The CDR3 is 16 amino acids. V lost 1 base to trimming and J lost 4 bases, with 16 bases between them. CDR3 nucleotide sequence: TGTGCCAGCAGCTTAGTCGGACATGGACTGGGCTATGGCTACACCTTC. It yields the protein CASSLVGHGLGYGYTF.